These 27 T cell receptor beta chains originate from one sample sequenced in a study of vaccination and CD4 T cells after COVID-19. Antigens for these TCRs are unknown. As for treatment: approximately 9-day PBMC culture with coronavirus spike peptide pools or control peptides (ViraFEST assay). The Oncomine TCR Beta short-read assay sequenced DNA from cultured CD4+ T cells. TCRdb recomputed calls from the PCR reads with MiXCR, one row per CDR3 protein. Here the sample spans some 16,000 distinct CDR3 sequences, roughly three fifths being singletons. The specimen was CD4+ T cells from blood, cultured in vitro. The receptor set was obtained from a human donor who had recovered from COVID-19.

The rearrangement uses TRBV14 and TRBJ2-1; TRBD1 matches 8 bases. The V gene end was trimmed by 5 bases and the J gene end by 4 bases; junction bases not matched to a gene: 16. This CDR3 has 18 residues. Germline V gene lookup returns CDR1 SGHDN and CDR2 FVKESK. CDR3 sequence reads: CASSSQRGARGPYNEQFF. The CDR3 DNA follows: TGTGCCAGCAGCTCTCAGCGAGGGGCCAGGGGGCCTTACAATGAGCAGTTCTTC.

V gene TRBV5-1 combines with J gene TRBJ1-3; D is uncertain. This CDR3 region has 15 residues. The germline CDR1 and CDR2 sequences are SGHRS and YFSETQ. V dropped 4 bases and J dropped 4 bases, with 15 bases sitting between them. The CDR3 loop is CASSPREDLGNTIYF. The CDR3 nucleotides are TGCGCCAGCAGCCCCCGGGAAGATTTGGGAAACACCATATATTTT.

The rearrangement uses TRBV7-9 and TRBJ2-1; no firm D call. V dropped 7 bases and J dropped 3 bases, with 19 bases sitting between them. This CDR3 has 16 amino acids. CDR1 SEHNR and CDR2 FQNEAQ come from the germline V gene (reference sequence). The CDR3 DNA follows: TGTGCCAGCACCCCGCCGGTGGGCTTTAACTACAATGAGCAGTTCTTC. This translates into CASTPPVGFNYNEQFF.

In this sample, this clonotype turned up a few times. CDR3 protein: CASSLDTRGWETQYF. The CDR3 nucleotides read TGTGCCAGCAGTTTAGATACTAGAGGTTGGGAGACCCAGTACTTC. The genes are TRBV28 and TRBJ2-5, with D possibly TRBD2 on 5 matching bases. V dropped 2 bases and J dropped 5 bases, with 15 bases sitting between them. CDR1 is MDHEN and CDR2 is SYDVKM in the germline V gene. The CDR3 length is 15 residues.

The chain has TRBV10-3 and TRBJ2-2; the D is unclear. Germline CDR1 and CDR2: ENHRY and SYGVKD. The V gene lost 7 bases and the J gene lost 2 bases, with 8 bases spanning the gap. The CDR3 runs to 13 residues. In DNA form, the CDR3 reads TGTGCCATCACCCCCGAAAACACCGGGGAGCTGTTTTTT. Translated: CAITPENTGELFF.

The chain uses TRBV2 and TRBJ1-5; no reliable D call. Germline V gene sequence: CDR1 SNHLY, CDR2 FYNNEI. Trimming stripped 6 bases from V and 0 bases from J, with 9 bases between. The CDR3 length is 14 residues. The CDR3 region is CASRKENSNQPQHF. For the CDR3, the DNA is TGTGCCAGCAGGAAGGAGAATAGCAATCAGCCCCAGCATTTT.

The chain joins TRBV28 to TRBJ2-1; no reliable D call. From germline, CDR1 is MDHEN and CDR2 SYDVKM. V lost 10 bases to trimming and J lost 8 bases, with 18 bases between them. The CDR3 has 13 amino acids. CDR3 protein: CATTGGPWDEQFF. As DNA, the CDR3 is TGTGCCACAACGGGTGGTCCTTGGGATGAGCAGTTCTTC.

The J gene is TRBJ1-1, the V gene TRBV27; a possible D gene is TRBD1 (5 bases). The CDR3 has 16 residues. CDR1 and CDR2 (germline): MNHEY, SMNVEV (reference sequence). Trimming removed 6 bases at V and 1 base at J, with 18 bases between. The CDR3 nucleotides are TGTGCCAGCAGCCCCCCGGGCGGGGCAGAGAACACTGAAGCTTTCTTT. It encodes CASSPPGGAENTEAFF.

The rearrangement joins TRBV7-2 to TRBJ2-1; no clear D. Germline V gene sequence: CDR1 SGHTA, CDR2 FQGNSA. The CDR3 runs 13 residues. V lost 4 bases, J lost 8 bases, and 12 bases lay in between. The CDR3 nucleotides read TGTGCCAGCAGCTCACCCAATCTTTATGAGCAGTTCTTC. Its protein product is CASSSPNLYEQFF.

This chain uses TRBV5-6 with TRBJ2-7; the match to TRBD1 covers 7 bases. Germline CDR1 is SGHDT and CDR2 is YYEEEE. The CDR3 is 15 amino acids. The trim removed 5 bases at V and 3 bases at J, leaving 11 bases unmatched. The CDR3 DNA sequence: TGTGCCAGCAGTTTTGTAGGGGGCTCCAACTACGAGCAGTACTTC. Residues: CASSFVGGSNYEQYF.

This clonotype came up a few times. This chain uses TRBV27 with TRBJ2-2; TRBD2 aligns across 7 bases. Germline-derived CDR1 and CDR2 are MNHEY and SMNVEV (reference sequence). CDR3 length: 15 residues. After removal of 3 bases from V and 7 bases from J, the junction contained 8 bases not matched to a gene. The CDR3 nucleotides read TGTGCCAGCAGTTTTGGCGGGAGCGGGGTCGGGGAGCTGTTTTTT. It translates to CASSFGGSGVGELFF.

CDR3 DNA sequence: TGTGCCAGCAGCTCCTACCATATACCGACGAGGGGCTACACCTTC. Translated: CASSSYHIPTRGYTF. The chain has TRBV7-2 and TRBJ1-2; D ambiguous. V dropped 4 bases and J dropped 8 bases, with 20 bases sitting between them. This CDR3 comprises 15 residues. Germline lookup yields CDR1 SGHTA and CDR2 FQGNSA.

V usage is TRBV7-9 and J usage is TRBJ1-1, with D uncertain. V was trimmed by 5 bases and J by 5 bases, leaving 15 bases between them. In germline, CDR1 is SEHNR, CDR2 FQNEAQ (reference sequence). The CDR3 is made up of 14 amino acids. The chain's CDR3 is CASSPFNLWTEAFF. For the CDR3, the DNA is TGTGCCAGCAGCCCGTTCAATCTGTGGACTGAAGCTTTCTTT.

This chain links TRBV20-1 with TRBJ1-1, with no clear D. Trimming pared 0 bases from V and 4 bases from J, leaving 6 bases between. The germline V gene has CDR1 DFQATT and CDR2 SNEGSKA (reference sequence). The CDR3 consists of 12 residues. The CDR3 nucleotides are TGCAGTGCTAGAGATCTTGGCACTGAAGCTTTCTTT. Its protein product is CSARDLGTEAFF.

The V gene is TRBV24-1, the J gene TRBJ1-2; 8 bases are shared with TRBD1. J gave up 4 bases and V 4 bases, and 1 base lay outside the gene matches. The CDR3 has 13 amino acids. In germline, CDR1 is KGHDR, CDR2 SFDVKD. This CDR3 is CATSEDRAYGYTF. The CDR3 DNA sequence: TGTGCCACCAGTGAGGACAGGGCCTATGGCTACACCTTC.

The chain uses TRBV20-1 and TRBJ2-7; weak D call: TRBD2 (5 bases). The length of the CDR3 is 14 residues. Germline CDR1 and CDR2: DFQATT and SNEGSKA (reference sequence). V lost 3 bases and J lost 7, with 19 bases in between. The CDR3 DNA sequence: TGCAGTGCTAGTTCCTCACGAGCGAGCGGAGAGCAGTACTTC. This codes for CSASSSRASGEQYF.

The chain has TRBV12-3 or TRBV12-4 and TRBJ2-7; D is uncertain. This CDR3 has 13 amino acids. With 6 bases removed from V and 2 bases from J, the gap between germline ends came to 11 bases. The CDR3 sequence: CASSPDKPYEQYF. Written as DNA, the CDR3 is TGTGCCAGCAGCCCTGACAAGCCCTACGAGCAGTACTTC.

The gene calls are TRBV19 and TRBJ2-4; 10 nucleotides align to TRBD1. V shed 2 bases and J 0 bases; nucleotides not matched to a gene: 10. This CDR3 region has 19 residues. Looked up from germline, CDR1 is LNHDA and CDR2 is SQIVND (reference sequence). The CDR3, as DNA: TGTGCCAGTAGTATACTTCCCGGACAGGGGGTCTTAGCCAAAAACATTCAGTACTTC. Its translation: CASSILPGQGVLAKNIQYF.

This chain connects TRBV19 to TRBJ1-5, with D possibly being TRBD1 (6 bases). Germline CDR1 and CDR2: LNHDA and SQIVND (reference sequence). The CDR3 extends over 16 amino acids. The V end lost 4 bases, the J end lost 3 bases, and 16 bases lay between the germline ends. The CDR3 sequence is CASSTSSGQINQPQHF. Written as DNA, the CDR3 is TGTGCCAGTAGTACCTCCTCCGGACAGATCAATCAGCCCCAGCATTTT. The full variable domain, its missing parts supplied by reference TRBV19 and TRBJ1-5, is DGGITQSPKYLFRKEGQNVTLSCEQNLNHDAMYWYRQDPGQGLRLIYYSQIVNDFQKGDIAEGYSVSREKKESFPLTVTSAQKNPTAFYLCASSTSSGQINQPQHFGDGTRLSIL.

The chain recombines TRBV19 with TRBJ2-1; 12 bases fit TRBD1. This CDR3 spans 15 amino acids. Trimming cost V 7 bases and J 8 bases; bases outside gene matches: 9. Looked up from germline, CDR1 is LNHDA and CDR2 is SQIVND (reference sequence). CDR3 bases: TGTGCCAGTAAAAAGGGACAGGGGGCCTGGGATGAGCAGTTCTTC. Translation gives CASKKGQGAWDEQFF. The whole variable domain, remainder taken from reference TRBV19 and TRBJ2-1, is DGGITQSPKYLFRKEGQNVTLSCEQNLNHDAMYWYRQDPGQGLRLIYYSQIVNDFQKGDIAEGYSVSREKKESFPLTVTSAQKNPTAFYLCASKKGQGAWDEQFFGPGTRLTVL.

On this clonotype itself: The germline gene is not matched at one end of the junction; a read error may be the cause. The V and J genes are TRBV12-3 or TRBV12-4 and TRBJ2-1; D is undetermined. The CDR3 contains 12 residues. The CDR3 reads CASSVGRQWRLF. In DNA form, the CDR3 reads TGTGCCAGCAGTGTCGGGCGGCAGTGGCGGCTCTTC.

The sample holds a few counts of this clonotype. The rearrangement uses TRBV4-2 and TRBJ2-7; 8 bases are shared with TRBD1. The CDR3 extends over 13 amino acids. The V gene end was trimmed by 4 bases and the J gene end by 7 bases; junction bases not matched to a gene: 6. The V gene's germline CDR1 is LGHNA and CDR2 YNFKEQ. This chain's CDR3 is CASSRPTGVEQYF. The CDR3 DNA follows: TGTGCCAGCAGCCGACCGACAGGGGTTGAGCAGTACTTC.

This clonotype has only a few counts. The chain couples TRBV20-1 to TRBJ1-5; D might be TRBD1 (6 bases). Germline-derived CDR1 and CDR2 are DFQATT and SNEGSKA (reference sequence). V was pared by 4 bases and J by 2 bases, with 15 bases between. This CDR3 comprises 15 residues. In DNA form, the CDR3 reads TGCAGTGCTACCCCCCCGACAGGTCGCAATCAGCCCCAGCATTTT. This translates into CSATPPTGRNQPQHF.

This chain connects TRBV11-2 to TRBJ1-1; tentative D call: TRBD1 (6 bases). V was shortened by 5 bases and J by 0 bases, with 25 bases between the two germline ends. This CDR3 contains 19 residues. Germline-derived CDR1 and CDR2 are SGHAT and FQNNGV. The CDR3 sequence: CASSRTIRGMRRMNTEAFF. As DNA, the CDR3 is TGTGCCAGCAGCCGTACAATCAGGGGAATGCGTCGAATGAACACTGAAGCTTTCTTT.

This chain connects TRBV28 to TRBJ2-1; 7 bases map to TRBD1. The CDR3 has 15 amino acids. Trimming at V came to 2 bases and at J to 8 bases, leaving 9 bases not matched to a gene. CDR1 and CDR2 (germline): MDHEN, SYDVKM. The CDR3, as DNA: TGTGCCAGCAGTTTACGACAGGGTCACGATGATGAGCAGTTCTTC. Protein product: CASSLRQGHDDEQFF.

V and J are TRBV4-2 and TRBJ1-6, with D possibly matching TRBD1 (6 bases). This CDR3 has 15 residues. Germline CDR1 reads LGHNA; CDR2 reads YNFKEQ. V lost 0 bases and J 7 bases, leaving 10 bases between the germline ends. The CDR3 DNA sequence: TGTGCCAGCAGCCAAGAATGGGGGGCAAATTCACCCCTCCACTTT. Its protein is CASSQEWGANSPLHF.

This clonotype was counted a few times. V is TRBV20-1 and J is TRBJ2-3, with D possibly TRBD1 on 5 matching bases. The germline gives CDR1 DFQATT, CDR2 SNEGSKA (reference sequence). V shed 5 bases and J shed 3 bases, with 9 bases lying between them. The CDR3 contains 12 residues. The CDR3 DNA is TGCAGTGCTTCCAGGGTTACAGATACGCAGTATTTT. Translation: CSASRVTDTQYF.